This TCR beta chain was captured in a study of T cell changes during pregnancy in multiple sclerosis. Clones were read by immunoSEQ multiplex PCR, and TCRdb kept only the in-frame ones, dropping some. Of about 40,000 clones in the sample, roughly 91% are singletons; the top ten hold about 1.5%. Germline assignment: CDR1 MGHRA and CDR2 YSYEKL. The CDR3 has 13 amino acids. V was trimmed by 4 bases and J by 4 bases, leaving 11 bases between them. The source of this sequence is a female donor with multiple sclerosis, enrolled in a pregnancy study. This rearrangement joins TRBV4-1 to TRBJ2-7; D may be TRBD2 (5 bases). Source material: PBMCs (not recorded whether the cells were cultured). The CDR3: CASSRRSEYEQYF. Written as DNA, the CDR3 is TGCGCCAGCAGCCGACGTAGCGAGTACGAGCAGTACTTC.